A single T cell receptor (beta chain) is shown here with its context. This CDR3 has 14 amino acids. V lost 4 bases to trimming and J lost 3 bases, with 12 bases between them. Germline values: CDR1 DFQATT, CDR2 SNEGSKA (reference sequence). The data belong to a study of CD8 T cells in Susac syndrome. Reverse transcription of roughly 0.45 to 1 ug RNA used random hexamers. TCRdb used MiXCR to reprocess the immunoSEQ multiplex PCR reads, holding one entry per CDR3 protein. This table has approximately 100,000 distinct CDR3 sequences, 96% appearing once. TCR beta sequencing was performed on blood CD8+ and CD4+ T cells. Through negative isolation, CD4+ and CD8+ T cells were obtained, while TEMRA cells were enriched using FACS.

V is TRBV20-1 and J is TRBJ2-2; D gene uncertain. The source is a human donor in good health. Sequencing was done on a sample of CD4+ T cells from PBMCs. The CDR3 coding sequence is TGCAGTGCTATCGTTCCCGGGCACACCGGGGAGCTGTTTTTT. This gives the protein CSAIVPGHTGELFF.